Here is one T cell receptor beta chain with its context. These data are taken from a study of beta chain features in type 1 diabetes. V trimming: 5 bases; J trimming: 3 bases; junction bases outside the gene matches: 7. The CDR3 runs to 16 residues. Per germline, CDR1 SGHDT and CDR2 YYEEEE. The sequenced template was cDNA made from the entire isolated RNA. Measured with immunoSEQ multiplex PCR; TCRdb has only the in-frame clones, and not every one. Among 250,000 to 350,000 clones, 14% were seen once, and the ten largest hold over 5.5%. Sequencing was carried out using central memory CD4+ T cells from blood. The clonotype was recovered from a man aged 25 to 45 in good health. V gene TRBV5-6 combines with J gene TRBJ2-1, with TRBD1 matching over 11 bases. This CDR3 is CASSHTGTGGYNEQFF. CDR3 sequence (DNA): TGTGCCAGCAGTCATACCGGGACAGGGGGCTACAATGAGCAGTTCTTC.